The 17 T cell receptor beta chains below come from one sample, sequenced in a study of blood T cells in healthy people across ages. With a J-beta primer mix and a sample-barcoded 5' primer, a second PCR ran roughly 7 to 11 cycles. Each CDR3 protein gets one entry after TCRdb re-called the 5' RACE reads with MiXCR. This sample yields 650,000 to 900,000 distinct CDR3 sequences, of which 62% are seen a single time; 25% to 35% belongs to the top ten. The source material was blood. The origin of the receptors is a man aged 25-40 years in good health.

This clonotype turned up a few times. The CDR3 nucleotides read TGTGCCAGCAGTAACAGGGTGCAGAATTCACCCCTCCACTTT. Its protein product is CASSNRVQNSPLHF. The J gene is TRBJ1-6, the V gene TRBV27; possible D gene TRBD1, 6 bases. CDR1 and CDR2 (germline): MNHEY, SMNVEV (reference sequence). The germline V and J ends were trimmed by 5 bases and 7 bases, with 12 bases remaining between them. The CDR3 extends over 14 amino acids.

This chain uses TRBV6-2 or TRBV6-3 with TRBJ2-1, with TRBD2 identical over 10 bases. After removal of 2 bases from V and 3 bases from J, the junction contained 4 bases not matched to a gene. This CDR3 has 16 amino acids. CDR1 MNHEY and CDR2 SVGEGT come from the germline V gene. CDR3: CASSYPRTSGYNEQFF. The CDR3 DNA reads as TGTGCCAGCAGTTACCCGAGGACTAGCGGCTACAATGAGCAGTTCTTC.

The V and J genes are TRBV5-1 and TRBJ1-1; a possible D gene is TRBD1 (5 bases). Germline CDR1 reads SGHRS; CDR2 reads YFSETQ. The length of the CDR3 is 16 residues. V lost 4 bases, J lost 7 bases, and 23 bases lay in between. CDR3 residues: CASSVLGTDFVDEAFF. DNA for the CDR3: TGCGCCAGCAGCGTCCTAGGGACCGACTTTGTTGATGAAGCTTTCTTT.

The chain combines TRBV2 with TRBJ2-3; either TRBD1 or TRBD2 may supply D (7 bases each). This CDR3 has 14 amino acids. In germline, CDR1 is SNHLY, CDR2 FYNNEI. V was cut by 6 bases and J by 4 bases, with 14 bases left in between. CDR3 sequence (DNA): TGTGCCAGCAGGGACGCAGGGGGGGCAGATACGCAGTATTTT. Translating gives CASRDAGGADTQYF.

This clonotype has a handful of counts. The chain employs TRBV6-5 and TRBJ2-1; 11 bases agree with TRBD1. J gave up 7 bases and V 0 bases, and 5 bases lay outside the gene matches. Germline CDR1 reads MNHEY; CDR2 reads SVGAGI. CDR3 length: 16 residues. The CDR3 region is CASSYSRDRGLNEQFF. The CDR3 DNA follows: TGTGCCAGCAGTTACTCCCGGGACAGGGGGTTGAATGAGCAGTTCTTC.

About this clonotype itself: At one end, the junction sequence differs from germline, possibly due to a read error. This sequence joins TRBV28 and TRBJ1-6, with a possible D match to TRBD1 (5 bases). Germline-derived CDR1 and CDR2 are MDHEN and SYDVKM. The CDR3 length is 17 residues. DNA for the CDR3: TGTGCCAGCACTTTATCTGGGAGGGCCAAGGGGAGTCGGGCCCTCCACTTT. As protein: CASTLSGRAKGSRALHF.

The chain couples TRBV6-6 to TRBJ2-4, with D possibly called TRBD1 or TRBD2 (5 bases each). The J call may be mistaken, given a closer DNA end match to TRBJ2-7. This CDR3 is 15 amino acids long. Germline V CDR1 and CDR2: MNHNY, SVGAGI (reference sequence). The CDR3 sequence: CASGSPGTPSNEQYF. The CDR3 region has the DNA TGTGCCAGCGGGTCGCCGGGGACCCCTTCCAACGAGCAGTACTTC.

J is TRBJ1-5 and V is TRBV6-2 or TRBV6-3; no definite D call. This CDR3 contains 13 residues. The germline V and J ends were trimmed by 7 bases and 6 bases, with 13 bases remaining between them. Germline CDR1 reads MNHEY; CDR2 reads SVGEGT. The CDR3 sequence is CASTYEAIQPQHF. CDR3 in DNA: TGTGCCAGCACTTATGAGGCCATTCAGCCCCAGCATTTT.

The chain is built from TRBV20-1 and TRBJ2-7; D is unresolved. V was shortened by 3 bases and J by 4 bases, with 4 bases between the two germline ends. Germline V gene sequence: CDR1 DFQATT, CDR2 SNEGSKA (reference sequence). CDR3 length equals 10 residues. The CDR3 loop is CSARRYEQYF. Written as DNA, the CDR3 is TGCAGTGCTAGGAGGTACGAGCAGTACTTC.

A remark on this clonotype: A junction end diverges from the germline sequence, so it may reflect a read error. This chain connects TRBV15 to TRBJ2-1; D could derive from TRBD1 or TRBD2 (6 bases each). In germline, CDR1 is LNHNV, CDR2 YYDKDF (reference sequence). The CDR3 spans 17 residues. Written as DNA, the CDR3 is TGTGCCACCAGCAACCCAGGGGCAGGGACTTCCTACAGTGAGCAGTTCTTC. The encoded protein is CATSNPGAGTSYSEQFF.

The V gene is TRBV11-1, the J gene TRBJ2-1, with 10 nucleotides matching TRBD1. Germline V lookup: CDR1 SGHAT, CDR2 FQDESV (reference sequence). V was clipped by 4 bases and J by 6 bases; unmatched bases: 3. The CDR3 has 14 amino acids. DNA for the CDR3: TGTGCCAGCAGCTCCGGACAGGGGGGCAATGAGCAGTTCTTC. Protein: CASSSGQGGNEQFF.

The J gene is TRBJ2-2, the V gene TRBV7-2; tentative D call: TRBD1 (6 bases). This CDR3 region has 17 residues. With 5 bases removed from V and 0 bases from J, the gap between germline ends came to 16 bases. From germline, CDR1 is SGHTA and CDR2 FQGNSA. The chain's CDR3 is CASSPTTGYPNTGELFF. As DNA, the CDR3 is TGTGCCAGCAGCCCTACAACAGGGTACCCGAACACCGGGGAGCTGTTTTTT. Using reference TRBV7-2 and TRBJ2-2 for the parts outside the CDR3, the full variable domain is GAGVSQSPSNKVTEKGKDVELRCDPISGHTALYWYRQSLGQGLEFLIYFQGNSAPDKSGLPSDRFSAERTGGSVSTLTIQRTQQEDSAVYLCASSPTTGYPNTGELFFGEGSRLTVL.

This clonotype was detected ten times or more. The CDR3 spells CASSLAQRGTETQYF. The CDR3 nucleotides are TGTGCCAGCAGTTTAGCCCAGAGGGGTACGGAGACCCAGTACTTC. The V call is TRBV12-3 or TRBV12-4, the J call TRBJ2-5; D possibly matches TRBD1 or TRBD2 (5 bases each). This CDR3 is built from 15 residues. The V end lost 0 bases, the J end lost 5 bases, and 13 bases lay between the germline ends.

V gene TRBV10-2 combines with J gene TRBJ1-1; 8 bases are shared with TRBD1. The germline V gene encodes CDR1 WSHSY and CDR2 SAAADI. CDR3 size: 14 residues. V lost 6 bases to trimming and J lost 3 bases; unmatched junction nucleotides: 6. CDR3 protein: CASRLGQGHTEAFF. DNA for the CDR3: TGCGCCAGCAGACTCGGACAGGGACACACTGAAGCTTTCTTT.

This chain uses TRBV7-8 with TRBJ2-5, with D possibly being TRBD1 or TRBD2 (5 bases each). The end of the DNA fits TRBJ2-7 better, so the J call may be wrong. CDR1 is SGHVS, CDR2 FQNEAQ, per germline. The CDR3 spans 12 residues. CDR3 amino acids: CASGETAYEQYF. The CDR3 DNA is TGTGCCAGCGGGGAGACAGCCTACGAGCAGTACTTC.

The V gene is TRBV28, the J gene TRBJ2-4, with 10 bases matching TRBD1. The J call may be in error: the DNA end matches TRBJ2-7 better. The germline V gene encodes CDR1 MDHEN and CDR2 SYDVKM. The CDR3 has 13 residues. The DNA of the CDR3 is TGTGCCAGTGGGACAGGGGTGATTTACGAGCAGTACTTC. Translated: CASGTGVIYEQYF.

This sequence joins TRBV6-1 and TRBJ1-1; TRBD1 agrees at 7 bases. The CDR3 covers 15 residues. The germline CDR1 and CDR2 sequences are MNHNS and SASEGT. The V and J ends lost 4 bases and 0 bases, in that order; junction bases with no gene match: 5. As DNA, the CDR3 is TGTGCCAGCAGTGCCGACAGGGAGTTGAACACTGAAGCTTTCTTT. Translating gives CASSADRELNTEAFF.